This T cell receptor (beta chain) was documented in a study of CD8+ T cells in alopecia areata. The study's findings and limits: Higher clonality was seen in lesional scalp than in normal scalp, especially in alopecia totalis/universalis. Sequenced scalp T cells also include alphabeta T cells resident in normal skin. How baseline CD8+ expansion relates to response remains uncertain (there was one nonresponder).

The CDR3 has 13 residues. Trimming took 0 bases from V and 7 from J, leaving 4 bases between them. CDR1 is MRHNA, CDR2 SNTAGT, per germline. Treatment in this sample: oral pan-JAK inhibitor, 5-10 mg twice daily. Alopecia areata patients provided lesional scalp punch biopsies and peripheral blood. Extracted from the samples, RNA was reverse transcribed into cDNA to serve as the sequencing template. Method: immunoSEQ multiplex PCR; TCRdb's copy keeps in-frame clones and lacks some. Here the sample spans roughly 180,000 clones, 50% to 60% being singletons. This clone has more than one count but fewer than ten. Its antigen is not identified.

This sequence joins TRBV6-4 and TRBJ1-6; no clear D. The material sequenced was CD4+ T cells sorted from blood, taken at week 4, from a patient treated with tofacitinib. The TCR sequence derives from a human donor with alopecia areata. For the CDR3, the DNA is TGTGCCAGCAGTGACTCGACAAATTCACCCCTCCACTTT. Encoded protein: CASSDSTNSPLHF.